The 28 T cell receptor beta chains given below trace back to one sample, sequenced in a study of T cell repertoires in cytomegalovirus infection. Their antigens are not known. TCRdb analysed the reads with MiXCR anew, one entry per CDR3 protein. The profile shows roughly 990,000 distinct CDR3 sequences, roughly a third of them singletons. The source was cultured CD8+ T cells from PBMCs, collected from culture after CMV antigen stimulation. The source of these receptors is a human donor in good health (CMV status not recorded). Some clones in this sample may be carry-over from other donors' samples.

This clonotype was recorded a few times. The chain is built from TRBV5-6 and TRBJ2-5; D is perhaps TRBD2 (5 bases). The CDR3 spans 12 residues. Germline CDR1 and CDR2: SGHDT and YYEEEE. V lost 5 bases, J lost 4 bases, and 9 bases lay in between. The CDR3 bases are TGTGCCAGCAGGCAAGAGGGAGAGACCCAGTACTTC. It specifies CASRQEGETQYF.

CDR3 sequence: CASSLRRHLDEQYF. CDR3 bases: TGTGCCAGCAGCTTAAGACGACACTTGGACGAGCAGTACTTC. This rearrangement joins TRBV11-1 to TRBJ2-7, with unresolved D. Germline CDR1 is SGHAT and CDR2 is FQDESV (reference sequence). This CDR3 contains 14 residues. V was clipped by 2 bases and J by 5 bases, with 13 bases between them.

This chain links TRBV7-3 with TRBJ2-3; no reliable D call. The germline V gene has CDR1 SGHTA and CDR2 FQGTGA. The CDR3 totals 15 residues. V dropped 3 bases and J dropped 2 bases, with 12 bases sitting between them. Here the CDR3 reads CASSFPVFPTDTQYF. CDR3 sequence (DNA): TGTGCCAGCAGCTTCCCCGTTTTTCCCACAGATACGCAGTATTTT. The variable domain in full, with the rest retrieved from reference TRBV7-3 and TRBJ2-3, is GAGVSQTPSNKVTEKGKYVELRCDPISGHTALYWYRQSLGQGPEFLIYFQGTGAADDSGLPNDRFFAVRPEGSVSTLKIQRTERGDSAVYLCASSFPVFPTDTQYFGPGTRLTVL.

V usage is TRBV12-5 and J usage is TRBJ2-7; D is ambiguous. The CDR3 extends over 12 amino acids. The V gene's germline CDR1 is LGHNT and CDR2 FRNRAP. V was trimmed by 3 bases and J by 4 bases, leaving 7 bases between them. The CDR3 DNA sequence: TGTGCTAGTGGTTTTCAGGAATACGAGCAGTACTTC. This gives the protein CASGFQEYEQYF.

V and J are TRBV19 and TRBJ2-7; 7 nucleotides align to TRBD2. V gave up 7 bases and J gave up 0 bases; unmatched junction bases: 3. The CDR3 totals 13 residues. Germline V gene sequence: CDR1 LNHDA, CDR2 SQIVND (reference sequence). In nucleotides, the CDR3 is TGTGCCAGTAAGAGCGGGGACTCCTACGAGCAGTACTTC. Translated: CASKSGDSYEQYF. The full variable domain, rest sourced from reference TRBV19 and TRBJ2-7, is DGGITQSPKYLFRKEGQNVTLSCEQNLNHDAMYWYRQDPGQGLRLIYYSQIVNDFQKGDIAEGYSVSREKKESFPLTVTSAQKNPTAFYLCASKSGDSYEQYFGPGTRLTVT.

This rearrangement joins TRBV7-9 to TRBJ1-1; 7 positions agree with TRBD1. The germline CDR1 and CDR2 sequences are SEHNR and FQNEAQ (reference sequence). With 8 bases clipped from V and 10 bases from J, the junction kept 10 bases outside the gene matches. CDR3 size: 12 residues. The CDR3 DNA reads as TGTGCCAGCCTTGGGGCAGGGGGGGGAGCTTTCTTT. It is translated as CASLGAGGGAFF.

As to this clonotype: One junction end does not reproduce the germline sequence, and a read error may be involved. This chain's CDR3 is CASTPLGGNEQIF. The CDR3 DNA reads as TGTGCCAGCACCCCCCTGGGGGGAAATGAGCAGATCTTC. The chain carries TRBV7-9 and TRBJ2-1; TRBD2 is a possible D gene (6 bases). The CDR3 spans 13 residues. Germline V gene data show CDR1 as SEHNR and CDR2 as FQNEAQ (reference sequence).

V and J are TRBV29-1 and TRBJ1-2; weak D call: TRBD1 (5 bases). The CDR3 runs to 13 residues. The germline V gene has CDR1 SQVTM and CDR2 ANQGSEA. With 7 bases removed from V and 4 bases from J, the gap between germline ends came to 16 bases. For the CDR3, the DNA is TGCAGCGCCTATTCGGGGGGGGTCTATGGCTACACCTTC. Residues: CSAYSGGVYGYTF.

This chain connects TRBV5-6 to TRBJ2-1, with TRBD2 matching 11 bases. Losses at the gene ends were 0 bases for V and 5 bases for J; bases not matched to a gene: 7. Germline CDR1 SGHDT, CDR2 YYEEEE. This CDR3 comprises 17 residues. In DNA, the CDR3 is TGTGCCAGCAGCTTGGGATTCAGGGGACTAGCGGACAATGAGCAGTTCTTC. This encodes CASSLGFRGLADNEQFF.

V is TRBV4-1 and J is TRBJ1-5, with a possible D match to TRBD1 (5 bases). The CDR3 has 16 amino acids. V lost 0 bases and J 2 bases, leaving 11 bases between the germline ends. Germline-derived CDR1 and CDR2 are MGHRA and YSYEKL. The CDR3 here is CASSQDRREGNQPQHF. Written as DNA, the CDR3 is TGCGCCAGCAGCCAAGATCGCAGGGAAGGCAATCAGCCCCAGCATTTT.

This clonotype came up a few times. In DNA, the CDR3 is TGTGCCAGCAGGTTTTATGCGGGGGGAAATTACAATGAGCAGTTCTTC. The encoded protein is CASRFYAGGNYNEQFF. The genes are TRBV6-4 and TRBJ2-1; 8 bases map to TRBD2. Looked up from germline, CDR1 is MRHNA and CDR2 is SNTAGT. The CDR3 has 16 residues. The V segment lost 6 bases and the J segment 4 bases; nucleotides outside the gene matches: 11.

This clonotype was counted at least ten times. This chain links TRBV4-1 with TRBJ1-1; D gene ambiguous. The V and J ends lost 1 base and 3 bases respectively, with 9 bases between them. The germline V gene has CDR1 MGHRA and CDR2 YSYEKL. This CDR3 region has 14 residues. DNA for the CDR3: TGCGCCAGCAGCCAAGTGGGCTTGGACACTGAAGCTTTCTTT. Protein: CASSQVGLDTEAFF.

The rearrangement links TRBV7-6 to TRBJ1-4; D gene unclear. V gave up 0 bases and J gave up 1 base, with 12 bases separating them. Germline values: CDR1 SGHVS, CDR2 FNYEAQ. This CDR3 region has 17 residues. The CDR3 sequence: CASSLAKRLRTNEKLFF. The CDR3 nucleotides read TGTGCCAGCAGCTTAGCGAAGAGGTTAAGAACTAATGAAAAACTGTTTTTT.

This chain uses TRBV19 with TRBJ1-5, with a tentative D call TRBD1 (5 bases). Germline-derived CDR1 and CDR2 are LNHDA and SQIVND (reference sequence). V was cut by 3 bases and J by 1 base, with 10 bases left in between. The CDR3 covers 15 residues. CDR3 sequence: CASSIQGVSNQPQHF. In DNA form, the CDR3 reads TGTGCCAGTAGTATCCAGGGCGTGAGCAATCAGCCCCAGCATTTT. The full variable domain, with the rest looked up from reference TRBV19 and TRBJ1-5, is DGGITQSPKYLFRKEGQNVTLSCEQNLNHDAMYWYRQDPGQGLRLIYYSQIVNDFQKGDIAEGYSVSREKKESFPLTVTSAQKNPTAFYLCASSIQGVSNQPQHFGDGTRLSIL.

The rearrangement joins TRBV5-4 to TRBJ2-1, with D possibly matching TRBD1 (7 bases). The CDR3 contains 15 residues. Trimming shortened V by 0 bases and J by 8 bases, and 15 bases separated the two germline ends. Germline-derived CDR1 and CDR2 are SGHNT and YYREEE (reference sequence). In DNA form, the CDR3 reads TGTGCCAGCAGCTTGGGGCAGGGGGGCTATCATGAGCAGTTCTTC. Its protein product is CASSLGQGGYHEQFF.

The J gene is TRBJ1-4, the V gene TRBV20-1; D is unresolved. Per germline, CDR1 DFQATT and CDR2 SNEGSKA (reference sequence). There are 14 residues in the CDR3. V was pared by 6 bases and J by 1 base, with 12 bases between. The CDR3: CSAELPRTNEKLFF. CDR3 sequence (DNA): TGCAGTGCCGAACTACCTAGAACTAATGAAAAACTGTTTTTT.

The chain links TRBV2 to TRBJ2-5; 7 positions agree with TRBD2. The CDR3 loop spans 15 amino acids. J was trimmed by 3 bases and V by 0 bases; bases with no gene match: 4. CDR1 and CDR2 from the germline V gene are SNHLY and FYNNEI. The CDR3 bases are TGTGCCAGCAGTGAAGCGCCGGGACTAAAAGAGACCCAGTACTTC. This codes for CASSEAPGLKETQYF.

This clonotype was recorded a few times. The chain combines TRBV12-3 or TRBV12-4 with TRBJ2-4; D might be TRBD2 (5 bases). CDR3 size: 14 residues. V was pared by 5 bases and J by 8 bases, with 16 bases between. CDR3 nucleotide sequence: TGTGCCAGCAGTGAGCGGACCCCCGGGTACATTCAGTACTTC. Translating it yields CASSERTPGYIQYF.

This chain uses TRBV2 with TRBJ1-3, with TRBD1 matching 8 bases. The CDR3 extends over 15 amino acids. The V gene's germline CDR1 is SNHLY and CDR2 FYNNEI. Unmatched junction bases numbered 4, after V lost 2 bases and J lost 4 bases. The CDR3 here is CASSEWQGAGNTIYF. In DNA form, the CDR3 reads TGTGCCAGCAGTGAATGGCAGGGGGCCGGAAACACCATATATTTT.

This clonotype was observed a few times. The chain uses TRBV5-4 and TRBJ2-5; D call uncertain. V was clipped by 0 bases and J by 3 bases, with 12 bases between them. Germline CDR1 is SGHNT and CDR2 is YYREEE (reference sequence). The CDR3 totals 15 residues. The CDR3 coding sequence is TGTGCCAGCAGCTTGGAGTCCCCCCACAAAGAGACCCAGTACTTC. This gives the protein CASSLESPHKETQYF.

The rearrangement joins TRBV10-3 to TRBJ2-3; 11 positions agree with TRBD2. Germline-derived CDR1 and CDR2 are ENHRY and SYGVKD. The CDR3 sequence is 16 residues long. With V trimmed by 6 bases and J by 5 bases, 10 bases remained unmatched. The CDR3 reads CAIRGALAGGGDTQYF. CDR3 nucleotide sequence: TGTGCCATCAGAGGGGCCCTAGCGGGGGGCGGAGATACGCAGTATTTT.

The chain combines TRBV2 with TRBJ2-7; 7 bases align to TRBD2. V was clipped by 4 bases and J by 4 bases; unmatched bases: 7. The CDR3 has 14 amino acids. Germline CDR1 is SNHLY and CDR2 is FYNNEI. CDR3 DNA: TGTGCCAGCAGTGCGCGACTAGCTTCATACGAGCAGTACTTC. Protein sequence: CASSARLASYEQYF.

Remarks on this clonotype: Mismatch with germline at one junction end may stem from a read error. V usage is TRBV6-1 and J usage is TRBJ1-5; D unresolved. This CDR3 spans 12 amino acids. Germline V gene sequence: CDR1 MNHNS, CDR2 SASEGT. This CDR3 is CTSSPDPKPQHF. The DNA of the CDR3 is TGTACCAGCAGTCCCGACCCGAAGCCCCAGCATTTT.

This clonotype was picked up a small number of times. V and J are TRBV19 and TRBJ2-7, with TRBD2 as a possible D gene (5 bases). The V end lost 5 bases, the J end lost 3 bases, and 11 bases lay between the germline ends. The CDR3 totals 13 residues. The V gene's germline CDR1 is LNHDA and CDR2 SQIVND (reference sequence). Written as DNA, the CDR3 is TGTGCCAGTAGTGTCGGGGTAAGCTACGAGCAGTACTTC. Translation gives CASSVGVSYEQYF.

This chain joins TRBV5-6 and TRBJ2-2; D unclear. This CDR3 region has 16 residues. V lost 0 bases, J lost 3 bases, and 12 bases lay in between. Germline V gives CDR1 SGHDT, CDR2 YYEEEE. CDR3 DNA: TGTGCCAGCAGCTTGGAGATAGGGTCGGACACCGGGGAGCTGTTTTTT. This sequence encodes CASSLEIGSDTGELFF.

The chain couples TRBV5-6 to TRBJ1-1; TRBD1 might be the D (5 bases). Trimming shortened V by 4 bases and J by 1 base, and 17 bases separated the two germline ends. Per the germline V gene, CDR1 is SGHDT and CDR2 is YYEEEE. The CDR3 is made up of 16 amino acids. The DNA for the CDR3 is TGTGCCAGCAGCCCCCCCCCCGGGACCCCGAACACTGAAGCTTTCTTT. Its translation: CASSPPPGTPNTEAFF.

This sequence joins TRBV10-3 and TRBJ2-7, with 9 bases identical to TRBD1. CDR3 length equals 13 residues. V trimming: 5 bases; J trimming: 5 bases; junction bases outside the gene matches: 4. Germline V gene lookup returns CDR1 ENHRY and CDR2 SYGVKD. Written as DNA, the CDR3 is TGTGCCATCAGTTGGGGACAGGGTGACGAGCAGTACGTC. The encoded protein is CAISWGQGDEQYV.

V usage is TRBV11-2 and J usage is TRBJ1-2; D gene ambiguous. V shed 3 bases and J shed 7 bases, with 15 bases lying between them. Germline values: CDR1 SGHAT, CDR2 FQNNGV. The CDR3 is 14 residues long. CDR3 region: CASSLRSRETGYTF. The CDR3 nucleotides read TGTGCCAGCAGCTTGAGAAGTAGAGAAACTGGCTACACCTTC.